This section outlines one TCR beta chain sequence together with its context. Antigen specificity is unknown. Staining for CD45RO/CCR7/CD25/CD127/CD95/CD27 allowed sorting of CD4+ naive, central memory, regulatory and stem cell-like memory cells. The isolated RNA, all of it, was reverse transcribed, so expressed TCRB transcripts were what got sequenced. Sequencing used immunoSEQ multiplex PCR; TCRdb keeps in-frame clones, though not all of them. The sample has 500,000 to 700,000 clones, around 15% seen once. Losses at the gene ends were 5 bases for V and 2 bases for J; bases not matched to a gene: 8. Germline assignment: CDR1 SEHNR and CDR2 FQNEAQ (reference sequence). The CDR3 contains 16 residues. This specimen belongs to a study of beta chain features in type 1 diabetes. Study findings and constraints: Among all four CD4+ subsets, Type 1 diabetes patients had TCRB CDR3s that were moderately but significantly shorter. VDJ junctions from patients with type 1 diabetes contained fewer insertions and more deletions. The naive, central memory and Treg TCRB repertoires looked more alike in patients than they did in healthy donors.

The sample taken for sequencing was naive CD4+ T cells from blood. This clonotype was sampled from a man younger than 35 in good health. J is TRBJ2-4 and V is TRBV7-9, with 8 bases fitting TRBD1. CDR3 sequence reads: CASSPSGGFPKNIQYF. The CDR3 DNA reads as TGTGCCAGCAGCCCATCAGGGGGCTTTCCCAAAAACATTCAGTACTTC.